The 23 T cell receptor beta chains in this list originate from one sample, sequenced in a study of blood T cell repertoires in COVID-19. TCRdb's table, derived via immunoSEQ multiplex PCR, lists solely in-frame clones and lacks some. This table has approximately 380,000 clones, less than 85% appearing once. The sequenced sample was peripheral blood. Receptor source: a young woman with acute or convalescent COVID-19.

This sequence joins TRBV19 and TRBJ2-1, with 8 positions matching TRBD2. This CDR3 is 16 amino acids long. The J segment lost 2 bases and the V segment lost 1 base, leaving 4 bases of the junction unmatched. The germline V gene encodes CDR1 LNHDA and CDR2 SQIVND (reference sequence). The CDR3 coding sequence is TGTGCCAGTAGTATAGTAAGCGGGAGCCCCTACAATGAGCAGTTCTTC. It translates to CASSIVSGSPYNEQFF.

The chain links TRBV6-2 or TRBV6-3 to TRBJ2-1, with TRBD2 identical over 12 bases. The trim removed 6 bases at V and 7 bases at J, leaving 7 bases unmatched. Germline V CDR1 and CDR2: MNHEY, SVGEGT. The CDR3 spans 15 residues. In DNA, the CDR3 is TGTGCCAGCAGCCAACGACTAGCGGGAGTGAATGAGCAGTTCTTC. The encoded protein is CASSQRLAGVNEQFF.

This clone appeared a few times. The CDR3 loop is CASSLGPSGINEQFF. The CDR3 DNA follows: TGTGCCAGCAGCTTGGGGCCTAGCGGAATCAATGAGCAGTTCTTC. The rearrangement joins TRBV5-4 to TRBJ2-1; 7 bases match TRBD2. The CDR3 contains 15 residues. The ends lost 0 bases at V and 6 bases at J; junction bases unmatched: 6. CDR1 is SGHNT, CDR2 YYREEE, per germline (reference sequence).

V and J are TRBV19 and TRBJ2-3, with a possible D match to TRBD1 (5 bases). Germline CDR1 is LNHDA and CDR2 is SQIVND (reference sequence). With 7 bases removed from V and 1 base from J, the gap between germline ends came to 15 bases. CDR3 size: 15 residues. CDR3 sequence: CASKQGTWGTDTQYF. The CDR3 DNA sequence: TGTGCCAGTAAGCAGGGAACGTGGGGCACAGATACGCAGTATTTT.

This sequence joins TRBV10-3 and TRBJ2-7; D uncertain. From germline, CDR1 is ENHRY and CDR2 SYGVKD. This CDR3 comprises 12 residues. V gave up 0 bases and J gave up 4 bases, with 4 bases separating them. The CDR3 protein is CAISESRYEQYF. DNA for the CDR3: TGTGCCATCAGTGAGTCGCGGTACGAGCAGTACTTC.

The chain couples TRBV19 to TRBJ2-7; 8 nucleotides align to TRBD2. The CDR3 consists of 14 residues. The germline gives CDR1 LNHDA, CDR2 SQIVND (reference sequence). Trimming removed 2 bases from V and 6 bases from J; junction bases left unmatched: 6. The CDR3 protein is CASSILTGGGEQYF. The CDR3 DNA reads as TGTGCCAGTAGTATACTCACCGGGGGGGGCGAGCAGTACTTC.

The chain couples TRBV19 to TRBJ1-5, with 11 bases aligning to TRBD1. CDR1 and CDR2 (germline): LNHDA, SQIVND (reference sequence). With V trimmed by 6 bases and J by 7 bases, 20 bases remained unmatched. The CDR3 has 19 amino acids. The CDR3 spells CASSREDRGRRVSGQPQHF. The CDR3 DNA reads TGTGCCAGTAGCAGGGAGGACAGGGGGCGAAGAGTTAGCGGACAGCCCCAGCATTTT.

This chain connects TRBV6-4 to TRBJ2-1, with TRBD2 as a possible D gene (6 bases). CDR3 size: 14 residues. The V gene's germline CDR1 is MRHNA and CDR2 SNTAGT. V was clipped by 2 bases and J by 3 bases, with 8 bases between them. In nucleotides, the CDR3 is TGTGCCAGCAGTGACGGTAGCGGCTACAATGAGCAGTTCTTC. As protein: CASSDGSGYNEQFF.

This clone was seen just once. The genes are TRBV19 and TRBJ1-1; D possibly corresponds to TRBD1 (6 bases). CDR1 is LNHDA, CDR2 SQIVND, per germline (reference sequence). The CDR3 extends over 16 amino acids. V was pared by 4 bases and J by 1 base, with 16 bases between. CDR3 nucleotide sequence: TGTGCCAGTAGTAGCAACAACAGGGAACCGAACACTGAAGCTTTCTTT. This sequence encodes CASSSNNREPNTEAFF. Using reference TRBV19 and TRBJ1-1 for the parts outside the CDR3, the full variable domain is DGGITQSPKYLFRKEGQNVTLSCEQNLNHDAMYWYRQDPGQGLRLIYYSQIVNDFQKGDIAEGYSVSREKKESFPLTVTSAQKNPTAFYLCASSSNNREPNTEAFFGQGTRLTVV.

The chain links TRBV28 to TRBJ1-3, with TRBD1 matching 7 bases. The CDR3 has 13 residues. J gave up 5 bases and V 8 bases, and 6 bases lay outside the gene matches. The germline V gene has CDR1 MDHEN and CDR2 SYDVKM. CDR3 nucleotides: TGTGCCAGCCGACAGGGAGGTCGAAACACCATATATTTT. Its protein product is CASRQGGRNTIYF.

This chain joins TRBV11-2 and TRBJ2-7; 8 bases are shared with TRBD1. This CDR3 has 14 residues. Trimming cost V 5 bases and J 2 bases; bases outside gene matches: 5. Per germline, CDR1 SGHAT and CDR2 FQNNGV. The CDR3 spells CASSLTGGTYEQYF. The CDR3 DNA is TGTGCCAGCAGCCTCACAGGGGGGACCTACGAGCAGTACTTC.

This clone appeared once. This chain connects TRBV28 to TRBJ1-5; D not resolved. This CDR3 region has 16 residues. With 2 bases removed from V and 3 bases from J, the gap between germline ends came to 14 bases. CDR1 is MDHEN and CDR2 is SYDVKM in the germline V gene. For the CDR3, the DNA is TGTGCCAGCAGTTTAGCGGGGTTCACCCTCAATCAGCCCCAGCATTTT. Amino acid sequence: CASSLAGFTLNQPQHF.

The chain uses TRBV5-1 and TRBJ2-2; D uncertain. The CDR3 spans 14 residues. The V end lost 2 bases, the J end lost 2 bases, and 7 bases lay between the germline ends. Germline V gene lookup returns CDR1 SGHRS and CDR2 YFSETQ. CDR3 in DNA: TGCGCCAGCAGCTTCCGGTTAAACACCGGGGAGCTGTTTTTT. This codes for CASSFRLNTGELFF.

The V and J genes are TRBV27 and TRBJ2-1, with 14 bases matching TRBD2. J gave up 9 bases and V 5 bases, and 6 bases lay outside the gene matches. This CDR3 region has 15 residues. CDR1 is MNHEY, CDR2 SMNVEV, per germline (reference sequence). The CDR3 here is CASSPTSGRAPEQFF. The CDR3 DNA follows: TGTGCCAGCAGTCCGACTAGCGGGAGGGCCCCTGAGCAGTTCTTC.

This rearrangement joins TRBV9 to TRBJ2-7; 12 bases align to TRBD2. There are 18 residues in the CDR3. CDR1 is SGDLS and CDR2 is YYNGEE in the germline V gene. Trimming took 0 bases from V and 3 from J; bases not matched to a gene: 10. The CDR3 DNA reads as TGTGCCAGCAGCGTAGGACTAGCGGGAGAACGTCCCCACTACGAGCAGTACTTC. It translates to CASSVGLAGERPHYEQYF.

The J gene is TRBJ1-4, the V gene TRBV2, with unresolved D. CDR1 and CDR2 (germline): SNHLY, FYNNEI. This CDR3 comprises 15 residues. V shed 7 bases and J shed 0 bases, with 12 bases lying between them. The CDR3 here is CASTENFATNEKLFF. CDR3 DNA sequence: TGTGCCAGCACCGAGAACTTTGCAACTAATGAAAAACTGTTTTTT. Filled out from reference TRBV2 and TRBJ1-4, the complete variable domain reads EPEVTQTPSHQVTQMGQEVILRCVPISNHLYFYWYRQILGQKVEFLVSFYNNEISEKSEIFDDQFSVERPDGSNFTLKIRSTKLEDSAMYFCASTENFATNEKLFFGSGTQLSVL.

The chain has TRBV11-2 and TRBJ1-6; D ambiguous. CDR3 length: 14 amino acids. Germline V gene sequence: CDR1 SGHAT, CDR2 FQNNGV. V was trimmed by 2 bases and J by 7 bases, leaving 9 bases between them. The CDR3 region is CASSLLQSNSPLHF. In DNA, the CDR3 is TGTGCCAGCAGCTTATTACAGTCCAATTCACCCCTCCACTTT.

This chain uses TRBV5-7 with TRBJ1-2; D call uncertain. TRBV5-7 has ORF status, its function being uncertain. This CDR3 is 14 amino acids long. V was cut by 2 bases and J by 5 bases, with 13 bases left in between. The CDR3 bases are TGTGCCAGCAGCTTTACTCACTTACGGTATGGCTACACCTTC. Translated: CASSFTHLRYGYTF.

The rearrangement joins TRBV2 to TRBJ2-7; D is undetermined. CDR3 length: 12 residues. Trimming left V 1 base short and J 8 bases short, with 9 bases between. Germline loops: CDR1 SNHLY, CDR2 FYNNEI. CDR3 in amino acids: CASSEGVGQQYF. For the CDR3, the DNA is TGTGCCAGCAGTGAAGGGGTGGGCCAGCAGTACTTC.

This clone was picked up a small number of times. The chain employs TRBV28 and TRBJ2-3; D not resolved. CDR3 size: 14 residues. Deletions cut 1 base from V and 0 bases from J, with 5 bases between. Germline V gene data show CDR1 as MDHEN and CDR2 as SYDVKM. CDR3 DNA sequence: TGTGCCAGCAGTTTATCCGTAAGCACAGATACGCAGTATTTT. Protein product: CASSLSVSTDTQYF.

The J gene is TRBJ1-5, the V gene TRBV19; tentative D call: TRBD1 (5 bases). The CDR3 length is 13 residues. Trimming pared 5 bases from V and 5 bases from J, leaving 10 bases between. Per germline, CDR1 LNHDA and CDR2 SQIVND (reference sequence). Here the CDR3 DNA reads TGTGCCAGTAGTCAGGGCAGGGATCAGCCCCAGCATTTT. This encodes CASSQGRDQPQHF.

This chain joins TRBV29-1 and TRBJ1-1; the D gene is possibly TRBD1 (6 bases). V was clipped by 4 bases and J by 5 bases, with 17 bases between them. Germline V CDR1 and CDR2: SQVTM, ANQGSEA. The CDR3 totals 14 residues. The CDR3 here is CSVVFRGAKTEAFF. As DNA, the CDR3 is TGCAGCGTTGTCTTTCGGGGGGCTAAGACTGAAGCTTTCTTT. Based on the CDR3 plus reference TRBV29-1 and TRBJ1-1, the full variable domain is SAVISQKPSRDICQRGTSLTIQCQVDSQVTMMFWYRQQPGQSLTLIATANQGSEATYESGFVIDKFPISRPNLTFSTLTVSNMSPEDSSIYLCSVVFRGAKTEAFFGQGTRLTVV.

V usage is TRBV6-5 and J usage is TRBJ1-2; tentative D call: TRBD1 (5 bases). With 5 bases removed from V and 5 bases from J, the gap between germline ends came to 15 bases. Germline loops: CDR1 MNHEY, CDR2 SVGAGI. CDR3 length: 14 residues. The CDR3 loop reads CASSTGPVVYGYTF. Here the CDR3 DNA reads TGTGCCAGCAGTACAGGTCCCGTTGTTTATGGCTACACCTTC.